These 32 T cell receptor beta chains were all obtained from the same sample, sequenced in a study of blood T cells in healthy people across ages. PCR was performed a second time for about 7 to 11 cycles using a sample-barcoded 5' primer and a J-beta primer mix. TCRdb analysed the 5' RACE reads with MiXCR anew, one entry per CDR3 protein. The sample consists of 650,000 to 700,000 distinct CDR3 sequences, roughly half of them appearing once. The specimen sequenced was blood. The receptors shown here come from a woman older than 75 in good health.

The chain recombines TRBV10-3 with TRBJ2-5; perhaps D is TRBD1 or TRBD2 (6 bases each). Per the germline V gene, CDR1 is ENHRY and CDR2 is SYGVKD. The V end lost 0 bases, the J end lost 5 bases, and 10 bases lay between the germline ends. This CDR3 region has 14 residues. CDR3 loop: CAISESQGRETQYF. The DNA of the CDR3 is TGTGCCATCAGTGAGTCCCAGGGGAGGGAGACCCAGTACTTC.

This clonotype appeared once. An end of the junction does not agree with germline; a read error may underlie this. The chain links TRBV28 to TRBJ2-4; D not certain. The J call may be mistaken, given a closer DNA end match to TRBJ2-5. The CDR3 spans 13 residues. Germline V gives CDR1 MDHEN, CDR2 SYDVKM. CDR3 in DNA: TGTGCCAGCAGTTTAAACCCTCAAGCGACCCAGTACTTC. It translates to CASSLNPQATQYF.

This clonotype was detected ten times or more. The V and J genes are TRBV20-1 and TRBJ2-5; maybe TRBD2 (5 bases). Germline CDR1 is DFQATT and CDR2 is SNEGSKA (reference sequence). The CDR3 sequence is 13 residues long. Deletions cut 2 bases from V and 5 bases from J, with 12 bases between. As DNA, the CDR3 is TGCAGTGCTAGAAGAGGGCAACCGGAGACCCAGTACTTC. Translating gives CSARRGQPETQYF.

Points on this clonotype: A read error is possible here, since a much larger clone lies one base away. The CDR3 is CAGSSYSGAGCTF. The CDR3 DNA reads as TGTGCCGGCAGTTCCTATTCGGGTGCGGGTTGCACCTTC. The chain is built from TRBV27 and TRBJ1-2; no reliable D call. The CDR3 spans 13 residues. Germline V gene sequence: CDR1 MNHEY, CDR2 SMNVEV (reference sequence).

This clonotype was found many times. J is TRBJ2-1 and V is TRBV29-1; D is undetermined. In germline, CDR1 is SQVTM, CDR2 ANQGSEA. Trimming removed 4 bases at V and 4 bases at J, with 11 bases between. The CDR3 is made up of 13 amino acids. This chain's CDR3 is CSVGAQKYNEQFF. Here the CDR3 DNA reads TGCAGCGTTGGAGCACAGAAATACAATGAGCAGTTCTTC.

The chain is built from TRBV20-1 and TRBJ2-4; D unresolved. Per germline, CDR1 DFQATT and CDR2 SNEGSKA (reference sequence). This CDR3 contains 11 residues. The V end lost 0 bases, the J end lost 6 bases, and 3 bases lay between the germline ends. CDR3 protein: CSARDLNIQYF. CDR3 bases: TGCAGTGCTAGAGATCTAAACATTCAGTACTTC.

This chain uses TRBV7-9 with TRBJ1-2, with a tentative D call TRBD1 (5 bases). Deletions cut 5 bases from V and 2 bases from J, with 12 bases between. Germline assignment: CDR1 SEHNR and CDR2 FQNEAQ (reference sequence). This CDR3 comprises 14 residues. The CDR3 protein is CASSLDRNNYGYTF. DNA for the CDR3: TGTGCCAGCAGCCTAGACAGAAACAACTATGGCTACACCTTC.

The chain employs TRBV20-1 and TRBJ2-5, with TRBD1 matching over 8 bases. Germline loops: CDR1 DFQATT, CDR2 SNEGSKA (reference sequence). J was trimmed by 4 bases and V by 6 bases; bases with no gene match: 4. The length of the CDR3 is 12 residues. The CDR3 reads CSAPDRAETQYF. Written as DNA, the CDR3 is TGCAGTGCCCCGGACAGGGCAGAGACCCAGTACTTC.

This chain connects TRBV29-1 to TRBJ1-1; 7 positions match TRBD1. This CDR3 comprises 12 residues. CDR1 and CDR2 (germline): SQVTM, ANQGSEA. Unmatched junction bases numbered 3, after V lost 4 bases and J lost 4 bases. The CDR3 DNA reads TGCAGCGTTGGACAGGGTGGCACTGAAGCTTTCTTT. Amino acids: CSVGQGGTEAFF.

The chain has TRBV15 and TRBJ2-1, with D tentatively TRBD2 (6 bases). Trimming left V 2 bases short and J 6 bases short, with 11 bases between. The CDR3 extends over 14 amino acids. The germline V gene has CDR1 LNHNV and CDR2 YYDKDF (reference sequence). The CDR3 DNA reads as TGTGCCACCAGCAGAAGCGGGTTCTCCAATGAGCAGTTCTTC. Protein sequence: CATSRSGFSNEQFF.

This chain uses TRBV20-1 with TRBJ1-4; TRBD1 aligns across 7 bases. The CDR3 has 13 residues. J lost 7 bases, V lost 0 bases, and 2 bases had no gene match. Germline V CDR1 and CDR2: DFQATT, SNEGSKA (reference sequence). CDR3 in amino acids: CSAREQGSEKLFF. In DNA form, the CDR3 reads TGCAGTGCTAGAGAACAGGGGAGTGAAAAACTGTTTTTT.

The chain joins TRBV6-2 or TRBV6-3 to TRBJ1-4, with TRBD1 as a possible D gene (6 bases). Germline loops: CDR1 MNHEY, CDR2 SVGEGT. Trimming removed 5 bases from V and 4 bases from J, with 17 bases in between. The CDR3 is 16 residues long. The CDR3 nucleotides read TGTGCCAGCAGTAACTACAAGAGGGGGTTTAATGAAAAACTGTTTTTT. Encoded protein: CASSNYKRGFNEKLFF.

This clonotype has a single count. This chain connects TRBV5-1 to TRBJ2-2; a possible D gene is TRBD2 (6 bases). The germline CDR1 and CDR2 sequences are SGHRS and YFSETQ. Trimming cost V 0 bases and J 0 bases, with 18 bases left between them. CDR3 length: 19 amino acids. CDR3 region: CASSLGGTYDTANTGELFF. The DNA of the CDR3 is TGCGCCAGCAGCTTGGGGGGGACTTACGACACCGCGAACACCGGGGAGCTGTTTTTT.

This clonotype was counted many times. This CDR3 reads CASSQGFQGYEQYF. CDR3 DNA sequence: TGTGCCAGCAGCCAAGGTTTCCAGGGCTACGAGCAGTACTTC. The chain joins TRBV3-1 to TRBJ2-7; possible D gene TRBD1, 5 bases. V lost 1 base and J lost 3, with 10 bases in between. CDR3 length: 14 residues. Germline loops: CDR1 LGHDT, CDR2 YNNKEL (reference sequence).

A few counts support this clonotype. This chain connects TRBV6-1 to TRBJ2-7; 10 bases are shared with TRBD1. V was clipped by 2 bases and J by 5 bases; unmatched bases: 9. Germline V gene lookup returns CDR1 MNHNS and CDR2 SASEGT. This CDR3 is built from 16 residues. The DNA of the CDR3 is TGTGCCAGCAGTGAAATAGGACAGGGGGTAGCCAACGAGCAGTACTTC. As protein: CASSEIGQGVANEQYF.

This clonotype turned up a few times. The CDR3 loop reads CASRYSTGQDLAPLHF. The CDR3 DNA is TGTGCCAGCAGATATAGTACGGGACAGGACCTTGCACCCCTCCACTTT. The J gene is TRBJ1-6, the V gene TRBV7-2, with 8 bases that match TRBD1. The CDR3 covers 16 residues. From germline, CDR1 is SGHTA and CDR2 FQGNSA. V was pared by 6 bases and J by 11 bases, with 15 bases of the junction left unmatched.

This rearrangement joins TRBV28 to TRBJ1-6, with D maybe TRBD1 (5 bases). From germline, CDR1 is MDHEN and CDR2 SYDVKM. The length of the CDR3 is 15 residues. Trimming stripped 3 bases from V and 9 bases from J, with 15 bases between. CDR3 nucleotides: TGTGCCAGCAGTTTCGGCAGGGCGGGGGGTTCACCCCTCCACTTT. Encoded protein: CASSFGRAGGSPLHF.

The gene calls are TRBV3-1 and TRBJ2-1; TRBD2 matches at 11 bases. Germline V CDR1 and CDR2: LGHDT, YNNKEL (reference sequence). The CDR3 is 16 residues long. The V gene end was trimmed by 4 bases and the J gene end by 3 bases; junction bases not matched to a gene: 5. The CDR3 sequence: CASSPGGTSGYNEQFF. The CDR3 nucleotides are TGTGCCAGCAGCCCCGGTGGGACTAGCGGCTACAATGAGCAGTTCTTC.

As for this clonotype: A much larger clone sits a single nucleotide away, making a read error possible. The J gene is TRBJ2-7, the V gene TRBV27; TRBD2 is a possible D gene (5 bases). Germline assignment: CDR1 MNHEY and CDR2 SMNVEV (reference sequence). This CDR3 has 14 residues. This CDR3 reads CASSVSRDSYEQYF. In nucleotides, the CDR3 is TGTGCCAGCAGTGTATCCCGGGACTCCTACGAGCAGTACTTC.

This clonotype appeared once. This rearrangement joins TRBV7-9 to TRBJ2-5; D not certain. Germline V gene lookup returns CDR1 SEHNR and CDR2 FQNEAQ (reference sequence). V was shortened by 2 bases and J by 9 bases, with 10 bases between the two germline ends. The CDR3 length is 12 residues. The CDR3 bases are TGTGCCAGCAGCTTAACATTAGAAGCCCAGTACTTC. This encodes CASSLTLEAQYF.

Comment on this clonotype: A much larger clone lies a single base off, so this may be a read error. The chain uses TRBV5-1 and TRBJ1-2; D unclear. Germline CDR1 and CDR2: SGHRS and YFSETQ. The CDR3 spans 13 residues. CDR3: CASSLGAADGHTF. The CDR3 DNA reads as TGCGCCAGCAGCTTGGGCGCGGCAGATGGCCACACCTTC.

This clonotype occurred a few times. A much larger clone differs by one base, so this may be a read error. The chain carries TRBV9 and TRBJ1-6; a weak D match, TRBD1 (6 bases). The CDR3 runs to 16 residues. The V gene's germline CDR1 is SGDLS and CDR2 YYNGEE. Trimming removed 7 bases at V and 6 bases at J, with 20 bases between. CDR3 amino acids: CASGPQPQGPNSPLHF. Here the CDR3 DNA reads TGTGCCAGCGGCCCTCAACCACAGGGCCCTAATTCACCCCTCCACTTT.

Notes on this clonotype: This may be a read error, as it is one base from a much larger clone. Here the CDR3 DNA reads TGTGCCAGCAGCCGTATCACTGGCCTCGGAGAGACCCAGTTCTTC. It specifies CASSRITGLGETQFF. The V call is TRBV7-2, the J call TRBJ2-1; D remains ambiguous. Germline V gene data show CDR1 as SGHTA and CDR2 as FQGNSA. The V end was cut by 5 bases, the J end by 13 bases, with 24 bases between. The CDR3 covers 15 residues. Full variable domain (missing parts from reference TRBV7-2 and TRBJ2-1): GAGVSQSPSNKVTEKGKDVELRCDPISGHTALYWYRQSLGQGLEFLIYFQGNSAPDKSGLPSDRFSAERTGGSVSTLTIQRTQQEDSAVYLCASSRITGLGETQFFGPGTRLTVL.

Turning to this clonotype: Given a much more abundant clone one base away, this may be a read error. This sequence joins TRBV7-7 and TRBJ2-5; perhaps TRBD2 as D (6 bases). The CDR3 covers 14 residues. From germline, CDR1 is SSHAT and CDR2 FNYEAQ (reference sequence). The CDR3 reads CTSSLHGRKETQYF. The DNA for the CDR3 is TGTACTAGCAGCTTACATGGCAGAAAGGAGACCCAGTACTTC.

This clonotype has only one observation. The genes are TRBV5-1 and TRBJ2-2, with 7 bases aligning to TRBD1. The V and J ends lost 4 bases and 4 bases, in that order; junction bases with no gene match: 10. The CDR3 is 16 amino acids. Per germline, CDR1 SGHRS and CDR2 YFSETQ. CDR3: CASSQNRQGLTGELFF. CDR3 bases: TGCGCCAGCAGCCAAAACCGACAGGGCCTCACCGGGGAGCTGTTTTTT.

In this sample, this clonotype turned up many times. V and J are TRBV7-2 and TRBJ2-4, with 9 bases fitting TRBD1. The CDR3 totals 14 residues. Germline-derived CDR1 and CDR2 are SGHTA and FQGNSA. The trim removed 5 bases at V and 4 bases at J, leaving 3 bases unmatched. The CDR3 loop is CASSRTGAKNIQYF. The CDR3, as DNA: TGTGCCAGCAGCCGGACAGGGGCAAAAAACATTCAGTACTTC.

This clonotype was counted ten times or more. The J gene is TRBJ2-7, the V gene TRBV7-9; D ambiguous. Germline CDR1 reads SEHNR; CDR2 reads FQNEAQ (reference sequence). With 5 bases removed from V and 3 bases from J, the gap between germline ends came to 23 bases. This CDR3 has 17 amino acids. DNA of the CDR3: TGTGCCAGCAGCGATAACAACCAGGCTCCCGCCCTCTACGAGCAGTACTTC. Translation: CASSDNNQAPALYEQYF.

In DNA, the CDR3 is TGTGCCAGCAGTCTAACCCCCTGGCGGAACCTCACCGGGGAGCTGTTTTTT. Protein: CASSLTPWRNLTGELFF. The gene calls are TRBV27 and TRBJ2-2; no reliable D call. V lost 5 bases to trimming and J lost 4 bases, with 20 bases between them. The V gene's germline CDR1 is MNHEY and CDR2 SMNVEV (reference sequence). The CDR3 contains 17 residues.

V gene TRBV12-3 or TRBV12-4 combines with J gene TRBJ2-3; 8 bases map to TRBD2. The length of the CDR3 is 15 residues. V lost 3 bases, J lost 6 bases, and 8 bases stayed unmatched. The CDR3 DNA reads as TGTGCCAGCAGTTTCATGGCGGGAGGTTATGATACGCAGTATTTT. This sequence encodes CASSFMAGGYDTQYF.

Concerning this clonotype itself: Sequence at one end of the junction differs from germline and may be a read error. The DNA for the CDR3 is TGCGTCAGCTCCTCCGGCGGGAGTAGCTACGAGCAGTACTTC. Translating it yields CVSSSGGSSYEQYF. J is TRBJ2-7 and V is TRBV5-1; 7 bases align to TRBD2. Germline V CDR1 and CDR2: SGHRS, YFSETQ. The CDR3 has 14 amino acids.

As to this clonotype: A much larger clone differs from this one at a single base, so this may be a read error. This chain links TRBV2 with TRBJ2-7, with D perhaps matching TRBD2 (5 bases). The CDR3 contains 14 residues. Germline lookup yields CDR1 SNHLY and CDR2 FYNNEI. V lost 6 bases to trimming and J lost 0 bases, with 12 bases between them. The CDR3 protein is CASSERKYSYEQYF. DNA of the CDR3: TGTGCCAGCAGCGAGCGGAAGTACTCCTACGAGCAGTACTTC.

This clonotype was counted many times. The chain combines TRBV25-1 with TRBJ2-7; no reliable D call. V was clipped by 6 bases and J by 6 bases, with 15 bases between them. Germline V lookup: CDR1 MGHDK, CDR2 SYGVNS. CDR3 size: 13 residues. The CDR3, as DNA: TGTGCCAGCAGCTCCTCCCCTTTAGGCGAGCAGTACTTC. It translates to CASSSSPLGEQYF.